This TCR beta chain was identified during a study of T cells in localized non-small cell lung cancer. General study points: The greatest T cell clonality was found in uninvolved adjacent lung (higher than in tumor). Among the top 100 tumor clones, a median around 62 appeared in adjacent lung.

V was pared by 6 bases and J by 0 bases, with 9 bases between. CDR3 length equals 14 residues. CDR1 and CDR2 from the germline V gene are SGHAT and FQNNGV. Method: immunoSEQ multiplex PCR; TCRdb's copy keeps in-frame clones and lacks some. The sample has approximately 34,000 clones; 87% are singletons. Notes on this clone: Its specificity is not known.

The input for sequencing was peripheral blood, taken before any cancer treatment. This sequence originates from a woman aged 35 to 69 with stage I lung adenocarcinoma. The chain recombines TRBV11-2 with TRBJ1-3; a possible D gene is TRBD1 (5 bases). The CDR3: CASRWDRSGNTIYF. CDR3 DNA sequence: TGTGCCAGCAGATGGGACCGCTCTGGAAACACCATATATTTT.